A selection of T cell receptor beta chains follows, all from one sample in a study of shared clonotypes between healthy human individuals. Measured with immunoSEQ multiplex PCR; TCRdb has only the in-frame clones, and not every one. Here the sample spans about 990,000 clones, around 78% being singletons. The sample taken for sequencing was memory CD4+ T cells from PBMCs. Receptors were obtained from a man aged 18-30 years in good health. Some clones in this sample may be carry-over from other donors' samples. Each CDR3 is given with its conserved first and last residue. Fields, in order: CDR3 length, clone size, D gene, V gene, J gene, CDR3 DNA, CDR3 protein. D genes are given only for firm matches. The size field is filled for only some rows; it gives once, few, many or a size class.

>14|-|TRBD1|TRBV5-4|TRBJ1-1
TGTGCCAGCAGTCCAGGGGGGATGAACACTGAAGCTTTCTTT
CASSPGGMNTEAFF
>15|-|TRBD2|TRBV5-1|TRBJ2-1
TGCGCCAGCAGCCAAACGGGACTAGCGGGTAGTGAGCAGTTCTTC
CASSQTGLAGSEQFF
>15|once|TRBD1|TRBV19|TRBJ1-5
TGTGCCAGTAGTATCATGGGACAGGGAGCTCAGCCCCAGCATTTT
CASSIMGQGAQPQHF
>15|-|TRBD1|TRBV5-4|TRBJ1-1
TGTGCCAGCAGCTCAGGGGGCGCGGGGAACACTGAAGCTTTCTTT
CASSSGGAGNTEAFF
>15|-|-|TRBV7-3|TRBJ2-7
TGTGCCAGCAGCTTACAGGGGATGTTGAGCTACGAGCAGTACTTC
CASSLQGMLSYEQYF
>14|once|-|TRBV27|TRBJ1-5
TGTGCCAGCAGTCGATTGACGGACGGGAAGTCCCAGCATTTT
CASSRLTDGKSQHF
>13|once|TRBD1|TRBV9|TRBJ2-7
TGTGCCAGCAGCGTCCGACAGGGGGGCGAGCAGTACTTC
CASSVRQGGEQYF
>16|once|TRBD2|TRBV25-1|TRBJ2-3
TGTGCCAGCAGTGGGACTAGCGGGAGGGCCCCAGATACGCAGTATTTT
CASSGTSGRAPDTQYF
>16|-|TRBD2|TRBV14|TRBJ2-5
TGTGCCAGCAGCCAAAGAGGAGCGGGAGATAGAGAGACCCAGTACTTC
CASSQRGAGDRETQYF
>14|once|-|TRBV7-2|TRBJ2-1
TGTGCCAGCAGCTCGCCCGGGGCGTACAATGAGCAGTTCTTC
CASSSPGAYNEQFF
>14|few|-|TRBV27|TRBJ1-5
TGTGCCAGCAGGCTAGGGGGTGCTGGTCAGCCCCAGCATTTT
CASRLGGAGQPQHF
>15|once|TRBD2|TRBV7-2|TRBJ2-7
TGTGCCAGCAGGGCTAGCGGGAGTCCGGCCTACGAGCAGTACTTC
CASRASGSPAYEQYF
>15|-|-|TRBV9|TRBJ2-1
TGTGCCAGCAGCCCCGGGACAAGCTCCTCCAATGAGCAGTTCTTC
CASSPGTSSSNEQFF
>15|-|-|TRBV5-1|TRBJ2-1
TGCGCCAGCAGCTTGGTAACTCCCGAGCGGGATGAGCAGTTCTTC
CASSLVTPERDEQFF
>14|-|-|TRBV11-2|TRBJ1-1
TGTGCCAGCAGCCCCAGCTGGGCGGACACTGAAGCTTTCTTT
CASSPSWADTEAFF
>15|-|-|TRBV5-1|TRBJ2-5
TGCGCCAGCAGCTGGGCGAGGGGGGCCGAAGAGACCCAGTACTTC
CASSWARGAEETQYF
>13|-|-|TRBV18|TRBJ2-7
TGTGCCAGCTCCGAGACGGTGGCCTACGAGCAGTACTTC
CASSETVAYEQYF
>16|once|-|TRBV19|TRBJ1-2
TGTGCCAGTAGTATAGCGAGGACTCGGGGCAACTATGGCTACACCTTC
CASSIARTRGNYGYTF
>14|-|TRBD1|TRBV19|TRBJ2-7
TGTGCCAGTAGTAATGGACAGGCGGTGACCGAGCAGTACTTC
CASSNGQAVTEQYF
>15|-|-|TRBV18|TRBJ1-5
TGTGCCAGCTCTCAAGGACAGACCAGCAATCAGCCCCAGCATTTT
CASSQGQTSNQPQHF
>14|-|TRBD1|TRBV6-5|TRBJ2-2
TGTGCCAGCAGTGACGGACAGGGCAGCGGGGAGCTGTTTTTT
CASSDGQGSGELFF
>15|-|-|TRBV28|TRBJ2-3
TGTGCCAGCAGCCCCCGGTTCAGCCGCACAGATACGCAGTATTTT
CASSPRFSRTDTQYF
>15|-|-|TRBV2|TRBJ2-3
TGTGCCAGCAGTGAGGGTGGTCTAGCAGCAGATACGCAGTATTTT
CASSEGGLAADTQYF
>15|once|TRBD2|TRBV5-1|TRBJ2-7
TGCGCCAGCAGCAGTACCGGGACTAGCGCGTACGAGCAGTACTTC
CASSSTGTSAYEQYF
>15|-|TRBD2|TRBV27|TRBJ2-2
TGTGCCAGCAGTCCACTGCGGGAGAGGACCGGGGAGCTGTTTTTT
CASSPLRERTGELFF